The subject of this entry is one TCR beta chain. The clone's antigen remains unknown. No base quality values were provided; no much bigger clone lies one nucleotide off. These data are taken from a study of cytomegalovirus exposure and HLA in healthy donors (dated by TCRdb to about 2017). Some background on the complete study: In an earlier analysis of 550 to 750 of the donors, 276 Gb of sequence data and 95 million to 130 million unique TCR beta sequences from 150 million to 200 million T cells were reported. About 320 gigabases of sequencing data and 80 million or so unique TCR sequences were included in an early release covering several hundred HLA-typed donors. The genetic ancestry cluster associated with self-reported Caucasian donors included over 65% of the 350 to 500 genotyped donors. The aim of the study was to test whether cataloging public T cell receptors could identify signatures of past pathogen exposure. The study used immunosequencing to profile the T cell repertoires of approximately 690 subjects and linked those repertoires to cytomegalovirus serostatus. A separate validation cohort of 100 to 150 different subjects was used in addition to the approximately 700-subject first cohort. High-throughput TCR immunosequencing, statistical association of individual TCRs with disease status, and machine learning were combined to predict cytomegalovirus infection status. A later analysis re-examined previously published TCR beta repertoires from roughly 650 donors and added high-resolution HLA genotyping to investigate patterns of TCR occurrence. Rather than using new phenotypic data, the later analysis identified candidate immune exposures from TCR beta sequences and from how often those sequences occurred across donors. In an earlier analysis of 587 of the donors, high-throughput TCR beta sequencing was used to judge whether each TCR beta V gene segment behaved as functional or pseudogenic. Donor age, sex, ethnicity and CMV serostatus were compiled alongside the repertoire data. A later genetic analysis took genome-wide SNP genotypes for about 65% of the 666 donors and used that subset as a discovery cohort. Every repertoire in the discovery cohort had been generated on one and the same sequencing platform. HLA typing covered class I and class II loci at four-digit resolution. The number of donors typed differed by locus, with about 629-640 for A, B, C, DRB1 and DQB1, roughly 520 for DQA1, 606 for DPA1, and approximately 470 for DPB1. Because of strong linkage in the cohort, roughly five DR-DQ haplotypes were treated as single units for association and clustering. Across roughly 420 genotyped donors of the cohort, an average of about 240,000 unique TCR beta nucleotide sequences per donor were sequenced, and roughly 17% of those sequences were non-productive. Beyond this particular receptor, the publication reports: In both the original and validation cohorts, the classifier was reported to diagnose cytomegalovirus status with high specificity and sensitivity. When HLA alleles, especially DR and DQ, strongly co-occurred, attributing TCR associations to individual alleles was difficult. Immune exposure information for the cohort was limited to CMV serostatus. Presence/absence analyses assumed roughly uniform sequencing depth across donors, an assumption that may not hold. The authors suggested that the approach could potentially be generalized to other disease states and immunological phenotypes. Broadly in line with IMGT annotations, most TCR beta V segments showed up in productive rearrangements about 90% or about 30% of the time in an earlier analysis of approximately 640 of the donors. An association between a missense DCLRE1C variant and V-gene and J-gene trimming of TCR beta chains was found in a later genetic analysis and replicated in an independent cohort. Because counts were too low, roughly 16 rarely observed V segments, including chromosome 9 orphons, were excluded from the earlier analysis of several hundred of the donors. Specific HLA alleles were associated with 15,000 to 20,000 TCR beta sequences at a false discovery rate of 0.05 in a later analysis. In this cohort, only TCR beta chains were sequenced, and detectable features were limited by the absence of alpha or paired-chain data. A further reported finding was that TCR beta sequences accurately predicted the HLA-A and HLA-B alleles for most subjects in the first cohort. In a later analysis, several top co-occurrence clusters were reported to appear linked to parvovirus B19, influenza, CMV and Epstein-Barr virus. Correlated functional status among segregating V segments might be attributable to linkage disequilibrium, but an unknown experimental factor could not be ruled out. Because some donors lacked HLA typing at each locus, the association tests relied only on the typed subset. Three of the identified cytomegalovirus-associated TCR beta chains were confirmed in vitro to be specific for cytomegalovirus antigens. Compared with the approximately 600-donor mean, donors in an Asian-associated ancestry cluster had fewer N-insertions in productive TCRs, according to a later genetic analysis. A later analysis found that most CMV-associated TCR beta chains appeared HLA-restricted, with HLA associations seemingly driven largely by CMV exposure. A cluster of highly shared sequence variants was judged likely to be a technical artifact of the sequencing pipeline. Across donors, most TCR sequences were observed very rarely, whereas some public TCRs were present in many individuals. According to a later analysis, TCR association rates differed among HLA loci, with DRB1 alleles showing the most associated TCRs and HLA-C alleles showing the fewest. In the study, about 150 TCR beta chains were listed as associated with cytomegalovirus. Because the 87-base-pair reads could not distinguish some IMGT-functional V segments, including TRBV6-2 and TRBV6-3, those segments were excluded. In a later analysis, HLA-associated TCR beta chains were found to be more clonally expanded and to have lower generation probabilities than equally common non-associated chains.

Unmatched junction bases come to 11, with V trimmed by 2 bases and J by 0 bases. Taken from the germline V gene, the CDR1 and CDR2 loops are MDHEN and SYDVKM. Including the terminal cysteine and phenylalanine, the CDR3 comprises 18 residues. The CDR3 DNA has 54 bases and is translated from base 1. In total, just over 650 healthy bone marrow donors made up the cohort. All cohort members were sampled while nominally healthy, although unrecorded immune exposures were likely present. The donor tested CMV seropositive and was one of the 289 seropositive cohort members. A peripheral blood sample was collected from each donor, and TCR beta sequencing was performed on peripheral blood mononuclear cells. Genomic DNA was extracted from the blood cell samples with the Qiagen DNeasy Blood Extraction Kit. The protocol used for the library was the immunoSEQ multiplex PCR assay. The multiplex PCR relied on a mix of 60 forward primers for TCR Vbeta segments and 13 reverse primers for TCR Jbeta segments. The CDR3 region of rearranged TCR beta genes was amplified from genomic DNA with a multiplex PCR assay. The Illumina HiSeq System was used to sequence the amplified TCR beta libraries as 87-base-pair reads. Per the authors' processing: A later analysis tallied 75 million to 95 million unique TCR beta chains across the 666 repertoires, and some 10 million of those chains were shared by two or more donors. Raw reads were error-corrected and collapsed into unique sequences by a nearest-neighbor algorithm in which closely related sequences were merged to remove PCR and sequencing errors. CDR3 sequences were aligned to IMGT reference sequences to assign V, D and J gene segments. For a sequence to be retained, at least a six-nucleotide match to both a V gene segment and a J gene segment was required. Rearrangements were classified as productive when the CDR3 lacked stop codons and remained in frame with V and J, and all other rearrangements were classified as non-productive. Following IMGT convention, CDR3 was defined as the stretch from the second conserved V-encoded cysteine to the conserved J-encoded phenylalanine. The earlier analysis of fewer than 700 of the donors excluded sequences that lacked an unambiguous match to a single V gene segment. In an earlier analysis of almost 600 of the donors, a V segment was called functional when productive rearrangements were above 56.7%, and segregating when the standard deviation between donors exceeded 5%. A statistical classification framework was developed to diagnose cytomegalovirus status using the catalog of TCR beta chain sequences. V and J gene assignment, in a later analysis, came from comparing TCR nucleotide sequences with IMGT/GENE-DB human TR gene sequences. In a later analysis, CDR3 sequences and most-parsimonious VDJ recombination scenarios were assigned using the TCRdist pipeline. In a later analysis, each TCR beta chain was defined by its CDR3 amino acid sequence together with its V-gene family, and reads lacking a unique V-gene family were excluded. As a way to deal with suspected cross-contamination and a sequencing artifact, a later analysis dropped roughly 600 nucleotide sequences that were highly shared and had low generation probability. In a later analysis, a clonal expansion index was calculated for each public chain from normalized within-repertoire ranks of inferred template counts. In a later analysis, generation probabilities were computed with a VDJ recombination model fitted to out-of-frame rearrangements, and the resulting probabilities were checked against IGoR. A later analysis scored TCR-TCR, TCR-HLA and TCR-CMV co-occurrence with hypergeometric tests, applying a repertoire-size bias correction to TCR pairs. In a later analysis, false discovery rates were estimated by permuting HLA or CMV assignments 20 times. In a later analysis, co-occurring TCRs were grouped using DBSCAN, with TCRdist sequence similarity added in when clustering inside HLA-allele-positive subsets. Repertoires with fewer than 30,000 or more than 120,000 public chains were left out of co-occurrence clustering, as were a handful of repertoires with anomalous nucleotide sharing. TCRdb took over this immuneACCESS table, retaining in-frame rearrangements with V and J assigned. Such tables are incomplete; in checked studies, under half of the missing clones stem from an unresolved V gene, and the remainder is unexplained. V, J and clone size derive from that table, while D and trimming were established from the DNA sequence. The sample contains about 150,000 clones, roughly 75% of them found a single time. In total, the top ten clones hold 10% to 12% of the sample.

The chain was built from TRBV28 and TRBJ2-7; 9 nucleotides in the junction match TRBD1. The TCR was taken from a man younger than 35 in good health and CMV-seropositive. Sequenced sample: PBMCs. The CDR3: CASSLGSVGQGISYEQYF. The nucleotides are TGTGCCAGCAGTTTAGGCAGTGTTGGACAGGGGATCTCCTACGAGCAGTACTTC.